Listed below are T cell receptor beta chains from one sample, sequenced in a study of CD8+ T cells in alopecia areata. Assay: immunoSEQ multiplex PCR; the TCRdb copy retains only in-frame clones and omits some. The table has around 80,000 clones, roughly 51% seen once. The material sequenced was NKG2D-high CD8+ T cells sorted from blood. Every receptor here comes from a human donor with alopecia areata. CDR3s include the opening cysteine and the closing phenylalanine or tryptophan. A D gene is named only where the DNA matches it firmly. Rows give clone size only sometimes, using once, few, many, or a class for an expanded clone.

clone_size j_call v_call d_call cdr3_aa cdr3_nt
. TRBJ2-7 TRBV25-1 TRBD2 CASSPTWGLAVTSNEQYF TGTGCCAGCAGTCCGACGTGGGGACTAGCGGTCACCTCCAACGAGCAGTACTTC
few TRBJ2-3 TRBV28 TRBD2 CASNHPEAGVPDTQYF TGTGCCAGCAATCACCCCGAAGCGGGAGTCCCAGATACGCAGTATTTT
. TRBJ2-2 TRBV11-2 TRBD1 CASSLEVTGPDTGELFF TGTGCCAGCAGCTTAGAGGTGACAGGGCCGGACACCGGGGAGCTGTTTTTT
once TRBJ2-1 TRBV30 . CAWSEGGEQFF TGTGCCTGGAGCGAGGGTGGCGAGCAGTTCTTC
few TRBJ2-7 TRBV2 . CASSEYPSYEQYF TGTGCCAGCAGTGAATACCCCTCCTACGAGCAGTACTTC
. TRBJ2-7 TRBV19 . CASSVHSLGYEQYF TGTGCCAGTAGTGTCCACTCTCTCGGGTACGAGCAGTACTTC
few TRBJ2-7 TRBV11-2 . CASSLGSYEQYF TGTGCCAGCAGCTTAGGTTCCTACGAGCAGTACTTC
. TRBJ1-2 TRBV29-1 TRBD1 CSVDTGTGNGYTF TGCAGCGTTGATACCGGGACAGGGAACGGCTACACCTTC
few TRBJ2-1 TRBV11-2 . CASSSGPNEQFF TGTGCCAGCAGCTCCGGTCCTAATGAGCAGTTCTTC
. TRBJ2-5 TRBV5-1 . CASSLVSTLQETQYF TGCGCCAGCAGCTTGGTTTCGACTCTGCAAGAGACCCAGTACTTC
. TRBJ1-1 TRBV5-6 . CASSSGPGTEAFF TGTGCCAGCAGCTCCGGGCCGGGGACTGAAGCTTTCTTT
. TRBJ2-5 TRBV4-1 . CASSQILGETQYF TGCGCCAGCAGCCAGATCCTGGGGGAGACCCAGTACTTC
. TRBJ2-5 TRBV11-2 TRBD2 CASSFSPLAAQETQYF TGTGCCAGCAGCTTTTCCCCGCTAGCGGCACAAGAGACCCAGTACTTC
. TRBJ2-2 TRBV5-6 . CASSLGSGELFF TGTGCCAGCAGCTTGGGGTCGGGGGAGCTGTTTTTT
. TRBJ2-1 TRBV9 . CASSRYYSGSYNEQFF TGTGCCAGCAGCAGATACTACTCGGGCTCCTACAATGAGCAGTTCTTC
. TRBJ2-1 TRBV27 . CASSERASEQFF TGTGCCAGCAGTGAACGGGCCAGTGAGCAGTTCTTC
. TRBJ2-7 TRBV7-9 . CASSLQGHEQYF TGTGCCAGCAGCCTCCAGGGCCACGAGCAGTACTTC
few TRBJ2-1 TRBV19 TRBD2 CASSPTPSGEQFF TGTGCCAGTAGTCCAACCCCTAGCGGGGAGCAGTTCTTC
once TRBJ1-2 TRBV9 . CASSVAGLHYGYTF TGTGCCAGCAGCGTAGCGGGGCTGCACTATGGCTACACCTTC
. TRBJ1-5 TRBV4-1 . CASSQVYSANSNQPQHF TGCGCCAGCAGCCAAGTCTATTCCGCGAATAGCAATCAGCCCCAGCATTTT
. TRBJ1-1 TRBV7-2 . CASSPRTTEAFF TGTGCCAGCAGCCCACGGACGACTGAAGCTTTCTTT
. TRBJ1-1 TRBV9 . CASSVGGAPGTEAFF TGTGCCAGCAGCGTAGGTGGGGCCCCGGGCACTGAAGCTTTCTTT
. TRBJ1-5 TRBV7-2 . CASSLDSNQPQHF TGTGCCAGCAGCCTTGACAGCAATCAGCCCCAGCATTTT
. TRBJ2-7 TRBV29-1 . CSVEKGYNEQYF TGCAGCGTTGAAAAGGGCTACAATGAGCAGTACTTC
few TRBJ1-5 TRBV7-2 . CASSPPGVHGNQPQHF TGTGCCAGCAGCCCGCCAGGGGTTCATGGCAATCAGCCCCAGCATTTT
. TRBJ2-1 TRBV29-1 TRBD2 CSVEDRAGGHREQFF TGCAGCGTTGAAGATCGAGCGGGAGGACATAGGGAGCAGTTCTTC
few TRBJ2-3 TRBV18 . CASSPRTVGFTDTQYF TGTGCCAGCTCACCAAGGACTGTCGGTTTCACAGATACGCAGTATTTT
. TRBJ2-7 TRBV29-1 . CSVLAEDSAAYEQYF TGCAGCGTTTTAGCGGAAGATTCCGCTGCCTACGAGCAGTACTTC
few TRBJ2-1 TRBV29-1 TRBD2 CSVLGFGLAAHQNDNEQFF TGCAGCGTCCTCGGGTTCGGTCTAGCGGCCCACCAGAATGACAATGAGCAGTTCTTC
. TRBJ1-5 TRBV13 . CASSLSGGASQPQHF TGTGCCAGCAGCTTATCTGGGGGGGCGAGTCAGCCCCAGCATTTT
. TRBJ2-7 TRBV2 TRBD2 CASSVSSGDYEQYF TGTGCCAGCAGTGTCTCTAGCGGGGACTACGAGCAGTACTTC
few TRBJ2-5 TRBV28 . CASSGQHHETQYF TGTGCCAGCTCCGGACAGCACCATGAGACCCAGTACTTC
. TRBJ1-1 TRBV29-1 . CSVIYRRAEAFF TGCAGCGTTATATATCGGCGGGCTGAAGCTTTCTTT
. TRBJ2-3 TRBV4-1 . CASSYSSTVSTDTQYF TGCGCCAGCAGCTACTCGTCCACAGTTAGCACAGATACGCAGTATTTT
. TRBJ2-2 TRBV5-6 TRBD1 CASSWGTENTGELFF TGTGCCAGCAGCTGGGGGACAGAGAACACCGGGGAGCTGTTTTTT
. TRBJ2-2 TRBV9 TRBD2 CASNDLAGGATGELFF TGTGCCAGCAACGACCTAGCGGGAGGAGCAACCGGGGAGCTGTTTTTT
. TRBJ2-1 TRBV13 TRBD1 CASSARTGNNEQFF TGTGCCAGCAGCGCGAGGACAGGAAACAATGAGCAGTTCTTC
. TRBJ2-7 TRBV29-1 . CSVVGQFSYEQYF TGCAGCGTGGTGGGGCAGTTCTCCTACGAGCAGTACTTC
once TRBJ2-3 TRBV7-9 TRBD2 CASSPRTSGVVADTQYF TGTGCCAGCAGCCCTCGGACTAGCGGGGTTGTCGCAGATACGCAGTATTTT
. TRBJ2-7 TRBV11-2 TRBD1 CASSRGDRGPYEQYF TGTGCCAGCAGCCGAGGGGACAGGGGACCCTACGAGCAGTACTTC
. TRBJ2-1 TRBV28 . CASTNPADEQFF TGTGCCAGCACAAACCCGGCGGATGAGCAGTTCTTC
. TRBJ2-7 TRBV5-1 . CASSYGTDSYEQYF TGCGCCAGCAGCTACGGGACGGACTCCTACGAGCAGTACTTC
. TRBJ2-2 TRBV29-1 . CSVEFWANTGELFF TGCAGCGTTGAATTTTGGGCAAACACCGGGGAGCTGTTTTTT
. TRBJ2-5 TRBV29-1 . CSVPDPGSQETQYF TGCAGCGTCCCAGACCCCGGGTCACAAGAGACCCAGTACTTC
. TRBJ2-7 TRBV27 . CASSLGGGNEQYF TGTGCCAGCAGTTTAGGGGGAGGTAACGAGCAGTACTTC